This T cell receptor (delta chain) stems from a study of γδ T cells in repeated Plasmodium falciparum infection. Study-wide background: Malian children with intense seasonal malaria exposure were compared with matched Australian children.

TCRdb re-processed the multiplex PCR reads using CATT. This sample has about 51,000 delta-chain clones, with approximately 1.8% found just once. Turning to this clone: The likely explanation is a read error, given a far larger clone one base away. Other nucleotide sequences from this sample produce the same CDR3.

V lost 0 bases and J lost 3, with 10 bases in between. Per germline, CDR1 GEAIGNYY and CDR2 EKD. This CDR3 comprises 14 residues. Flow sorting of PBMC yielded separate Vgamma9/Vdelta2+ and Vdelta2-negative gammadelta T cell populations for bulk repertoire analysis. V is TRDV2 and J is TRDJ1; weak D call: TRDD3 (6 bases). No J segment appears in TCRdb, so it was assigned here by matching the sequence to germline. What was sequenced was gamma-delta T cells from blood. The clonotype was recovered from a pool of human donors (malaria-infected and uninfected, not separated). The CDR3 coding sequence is TGTGCCTGTGACACCCTGGGGCTCGCCGATAAACTCATCTTT. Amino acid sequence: CACDTLGLADKLIF.